This T cell receptor beta chain comes out of a study of T-cell memory formation after mild COVID-19. TCRdb re-analysed the 5' RACE reads in MiXCR, keeping a single row per CDR3 protein. In the table there are around 300,000 distinct CDR3 sequences, under 15% of which are singletons. This clonotype was recorded at least ten times. Germline values: CDR1 SNHLY, CDR2 FYNNEI. V gave up 5 bases and J gave up 12 bases, with 14 bases separating them. This CDR3 spans 12 amino acids. The clonotype comes from a man aged 18-30 years who had mild COVID-19 (a few samples of this study predate the infection). Cell type and time point are not known. What was sequenced was PBMCs or a T cell subset sorted from them (not recorded which). The chain carries TRBV2 and TRBJ2-1; D call uncertain. The CDR3 loop reads CASSSSDVGQFF. The CDR3 coding sequence is TGTGCCAGCAGTTCGTCGGACGTAGGGCAGTTCTTC.